This T cell receptor (beta chain) was profiled in a study of graft-versus-host responses after intestinal transplantation. The CDR3 consists of 16 residues. Trimming cost V 1 base and J 3 bases, with 15 bases left between them. From germline, CDR1 is SGHRS and CDR2 YFSETQ. Libraries were prepared by immunoSEQ multiplex PCR; TCRdb keeps only in-frame clonotypes and omits some of them. The table has over 75,000 clones, roughly 83% seen once. The table lists this clone with a few counts. Sequenced material: PBMCs, taken 255 days after intestinal transplant. The chain has TRBV5-1 and TRBJ2-3; maybe TRBD1 (6 bases). The origin of this receptor is a human patient who received an intestinal transplant, so some T cells may come from the graft donor. This CDR3 reads CASSLSHRVATDTQYF. CDR3 DNA: TGCGCCAGCAGCTTGTCCCACAGGGTGGCGACAGATACGCAGTATTTT.